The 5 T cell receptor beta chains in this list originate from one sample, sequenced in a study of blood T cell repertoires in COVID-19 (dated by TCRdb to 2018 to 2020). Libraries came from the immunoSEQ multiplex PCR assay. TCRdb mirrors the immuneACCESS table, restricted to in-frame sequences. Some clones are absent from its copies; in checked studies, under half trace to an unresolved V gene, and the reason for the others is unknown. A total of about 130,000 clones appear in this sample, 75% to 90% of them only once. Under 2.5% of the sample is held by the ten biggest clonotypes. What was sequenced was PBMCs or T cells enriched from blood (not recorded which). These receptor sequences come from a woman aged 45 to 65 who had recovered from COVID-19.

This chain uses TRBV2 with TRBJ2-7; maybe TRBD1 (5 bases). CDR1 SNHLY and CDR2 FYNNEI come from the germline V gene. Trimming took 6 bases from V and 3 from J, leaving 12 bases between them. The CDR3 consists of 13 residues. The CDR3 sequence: CASSHVDSYEQYF. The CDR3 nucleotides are TGTGCCAGCAGCCACGTCGACAGCTACGAGCAGTACTTC.

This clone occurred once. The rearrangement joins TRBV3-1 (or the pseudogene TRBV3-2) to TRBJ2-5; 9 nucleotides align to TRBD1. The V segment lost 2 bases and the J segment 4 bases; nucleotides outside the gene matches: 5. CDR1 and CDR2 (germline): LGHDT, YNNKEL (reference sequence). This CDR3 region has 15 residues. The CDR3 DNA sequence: TGTGCCAGCAGCCAACCGGGACAGGGAGGAGAGACCCAGTACTTC. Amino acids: CASSQPGQGGETQYF.

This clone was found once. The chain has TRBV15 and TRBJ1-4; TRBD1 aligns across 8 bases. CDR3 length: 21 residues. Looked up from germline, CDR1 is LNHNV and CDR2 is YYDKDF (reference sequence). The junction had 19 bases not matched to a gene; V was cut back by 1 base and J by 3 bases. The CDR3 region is CATSRANPQDRVGWPNEKLFF. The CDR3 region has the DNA TGTGCCACCAGCAGAGCTAACCCCCAGGACAGGGTGGGGTGGCCTAATGAAAAACTGTTTTTT.

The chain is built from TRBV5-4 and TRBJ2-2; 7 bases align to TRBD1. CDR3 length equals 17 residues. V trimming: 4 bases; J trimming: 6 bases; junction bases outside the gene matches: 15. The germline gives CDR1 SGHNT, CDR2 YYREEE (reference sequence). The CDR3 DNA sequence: TGTGCCAGCAGCGCCGTCAGGTCCAGGGGGAATCCCGGGGAGCTGTTTTTT. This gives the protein CASSAVRSRGNPGELFF.

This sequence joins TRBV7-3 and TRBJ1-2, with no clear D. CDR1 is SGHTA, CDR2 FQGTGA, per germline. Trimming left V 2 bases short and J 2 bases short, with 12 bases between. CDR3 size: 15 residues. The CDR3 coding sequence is TGTGCCAGCAGCTTAGAGGGCACAACAAACTATGGCTACACCTTC. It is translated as CASSLEGTTNYGYTF. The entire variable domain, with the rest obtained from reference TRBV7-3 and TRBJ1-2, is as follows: GAGVSQTPSNKVTEKGKYVELRCDPISGHTALYWYRQSLGQGPEFLIYFQGTGAADDSGLPNDRFFAVRPEGSVSTLKIQRTERGDSAVYLCASSLEGTTNYGYTFGSGTRLTVV.